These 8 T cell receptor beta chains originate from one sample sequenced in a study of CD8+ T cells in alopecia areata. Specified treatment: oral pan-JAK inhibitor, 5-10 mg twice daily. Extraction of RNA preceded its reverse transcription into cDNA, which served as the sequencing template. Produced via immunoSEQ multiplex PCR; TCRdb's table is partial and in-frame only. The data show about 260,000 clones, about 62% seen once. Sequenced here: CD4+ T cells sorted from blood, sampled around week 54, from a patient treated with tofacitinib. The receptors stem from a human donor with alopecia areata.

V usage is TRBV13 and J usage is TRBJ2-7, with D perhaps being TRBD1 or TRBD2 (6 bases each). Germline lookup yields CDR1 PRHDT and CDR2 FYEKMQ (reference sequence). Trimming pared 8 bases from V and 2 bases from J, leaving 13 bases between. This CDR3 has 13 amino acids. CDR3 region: CASGGQPAYEQYF. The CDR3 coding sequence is TGTGCCAGCGGGGGGCAGCCGGCCTACGAGCAGTACTTC.

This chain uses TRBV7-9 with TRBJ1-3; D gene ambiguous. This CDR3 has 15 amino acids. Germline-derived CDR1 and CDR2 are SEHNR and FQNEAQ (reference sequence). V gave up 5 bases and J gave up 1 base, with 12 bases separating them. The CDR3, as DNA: TGTGCCAGCAGCGCTACAAGGAAATCTGGAAACACCATATATTTT. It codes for CASSATRKSGNTIYF.

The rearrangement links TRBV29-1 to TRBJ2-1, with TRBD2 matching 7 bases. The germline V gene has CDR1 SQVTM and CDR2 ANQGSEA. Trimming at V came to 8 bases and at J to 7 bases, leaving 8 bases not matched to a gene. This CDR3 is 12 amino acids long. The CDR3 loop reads CSCGRGGNEQFF. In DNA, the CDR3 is TGCAGCTGCGGGCGGGGAGGGAATGAGCAGTTCTTC.

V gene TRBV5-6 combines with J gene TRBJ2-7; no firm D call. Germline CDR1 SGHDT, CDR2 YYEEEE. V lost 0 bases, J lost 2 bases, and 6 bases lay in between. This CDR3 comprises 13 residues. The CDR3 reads CASSLDRAYEQYF. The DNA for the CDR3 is TGTGCCAGCAGCTTGGACAGAGCCTACGAGCAGTACTTC.

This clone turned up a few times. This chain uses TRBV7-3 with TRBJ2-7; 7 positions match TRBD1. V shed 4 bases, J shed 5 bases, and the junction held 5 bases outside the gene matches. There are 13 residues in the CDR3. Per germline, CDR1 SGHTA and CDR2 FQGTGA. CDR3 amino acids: CASSSDRVNEQYF. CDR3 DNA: TGTGCCAGCAGCTCCGACAGGGTCAACGAGCAGTACTTC. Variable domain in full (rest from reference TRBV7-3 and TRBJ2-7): GAGVSQTPSNKVTEKGKYVELRCDPISGHTALYWYRQSLGQGPEFLIYFQGTGAADDSGLPNDRFFAVRPEGSVSTLKIQRTERGDSAVYLCASSSDRVNEQYFGPGTRLTVT.

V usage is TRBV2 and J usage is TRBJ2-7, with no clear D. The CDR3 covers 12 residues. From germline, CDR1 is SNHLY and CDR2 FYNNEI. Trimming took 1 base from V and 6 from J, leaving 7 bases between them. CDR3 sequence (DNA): TGTGCCAGCAGTGAAGGGCTCGGCGAGCAGTACTTC. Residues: CASSEGLGEQYF. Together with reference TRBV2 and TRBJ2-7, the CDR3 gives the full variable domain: EPEVTQTPSHQVTQMGQEVILRCVPISNHLYFYWYRQILGQKVEFLVSFYNNEISEKSEIFDDQFSVERPDGSNFTLKIRSTKLEDSAMYFCASSEGLGEQYFGPGTRLTVT.

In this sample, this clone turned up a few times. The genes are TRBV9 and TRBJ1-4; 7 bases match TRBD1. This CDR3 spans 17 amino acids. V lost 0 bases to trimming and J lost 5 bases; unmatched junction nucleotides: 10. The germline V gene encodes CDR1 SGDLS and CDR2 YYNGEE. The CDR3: CASSVEGGRRGNEKLFF. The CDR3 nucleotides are TGTGCCAGCAGCGTAGAAGGGGGCCGGCGGGGAAATGAAAAACTGTTTTTT.

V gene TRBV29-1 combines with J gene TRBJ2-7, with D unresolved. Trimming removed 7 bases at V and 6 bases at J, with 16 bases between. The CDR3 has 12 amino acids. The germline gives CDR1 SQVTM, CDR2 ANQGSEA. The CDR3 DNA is TGCAGCGCTGGTTTCGGCCGCCCCGAGCAGTACTTC. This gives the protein CSAGFGRPEQYF.